A selection of T cell receptor beta chains follows, all from one sample in a study of sequential checkpoint blockade in melanoma. Here immunoSEQ multiplex PCR was the method, and the copy in TCRdb shows in-frame clones only, minus some. The sample consists of 5,000 to 7,500 clones, around 21% of them appearing once. The sample in question was tumor tissue (inferred from file names), obtained from a patient given nivolumab and ipilimumab in sequence. Receptors originate from a human donor with melanoma. The CDR3 runs from the conserved cysteine through the conserved F or W. Each record gives: V gene, D gene, J gene, clone size, CDR3 DNA, CDR3 protein. The D gene is left open where the match is weak. Size is stated for part of the rows, as once, few or many counts, or as a class when the clone is expanded.

TRBV15	TRBD2	TRBJ2-1	few	TGTGCCACCAGGAGAGACCTCCTACAGCGGGAGCAATACAATGAGCAGTTCTTC	CATRRDLLQREQYNEQFF
TRBV11-3	.	TRBJ2-1	medium-sized	TGTGCCAGCAGCTTGGTATGGGGAGCGGCTGATGAGCAGTTCTTC	CASSLVWGAADEQFF
TRBV28	.	TRBJ2-5	many	TGTGCCAGCAGCCCGGCCTTGCGCCAAGAGACCCAGTACTTC	CASSPALRQETQYF
TRBV15	.	TRBJ1-3	few	TGTGCCACCAGCAGAGATAATGTTCATGGAAACACCATATATTTT	CATSRDNVHGNTIYF
TRBV5-1	.	TRBJ2-1	once	TGCGCCAGCAGCAGACTTCAGTCACACAATGAGCAGTTCTTC	CASSRLQSHNEQFF
TRBV18	TRBD1	TRBJ2-1	.	TGTGCCAGCTCAGTTGGGACAGGGGACCCAGAGCAGTTCTTC	CASSVGTGDPEQFF
TRBV19	.	TRBJ1-2	.	TGTGCCAGTAGTATCGGTCATAACTATGGCTACACCTTC	CASSIGHNYGYTF
TRBV11-3	TRBD1	TRBJ1-1	many	TGTGCCAGCAGCCCGGGGACAGCCCGAGGGGAGAACACTGAAGCTTTCTTT	CASSPGTARGENTEAFF
TRBV18	.	TRBJ2-2	.	TGTGCCAGCTCACCCTCCGAGGGGGAGCTGTTTTTT	CASSPSEGELFF
TRBV28	TRBD1	TRBJ1-5	.	TGTGCCAGCAGTGAGACAGGGGGCCTTACAGATCAGCCCCAGCATTTT	CASSETGGLTDQPQHF
TRBV11-3	TRBD1	TRBJ2-1	many	TGTGCCAGCAGCTTGGTGGGGGGACAGGGTTTGAGGGAGCAGTTCTTC	CASSLVGGQGLREQFF
TRBV11-3	.	TRBJ1-1	medium-sized	TGTGCCAGCAGCCCCAGGAGGGAGAACACTGAAGCTTTCTTT	CASSPRRENTEAFF
TRBV9	.	TRBJ2-3	.	TGTGCCAGCAGCGTAGGGCAGCGGAGCACAGATACGCAGTATTTT	CASSVGQRSTDTQYF
TRBV18	TRBD2	TRBJ2-7	.	TGTGCCAGCTCGACACGGGAGGGCGAGCAGTACTTC	CASSTREGEQYF
TRBV6-8	TRBD1	TRBJ1-5	medium-sized	TGTGCCAGCACCTCCCCGGACAGGATCTATAGCAATCAGCCCCAGCATTTT	CASTSPDRIYSNQPQHF
TRBV19	.	TRBJ1-4	.	TGTGCCAGTAGTATAGCATTGACCAGACCTAATGAAAAACTGTTTTTT	CASSIALTRPNEKLFF
TRBV6-8	TRBD2	TRBJ2-3	few	TGTGCCAGCAGTCGAGGGACTAGCGAGCGCACAGATACGCAGTATTTT	CASSRGTSERTDTQYF
TRBV4-1	TRBD2	TRBJ2-7	.	TGCGCCAGCAGCCAAGGGTACGGGAGGCCGGCCTACGAGCAGTACTTC	CASSQGYGRPAYEQYF
TRBV28	.	TRBJ2-7	.	TGTGCCAGCAGTTTACATCAGGGAAGCGAGCAGTACTTC	CASSLHQGSEQYF
TRBV5-1	.	TRBJ1-3	.	TGCGCCAGCAGCTTGGCTGAGGGGCCTGGAAACACCATATATTTT	CASSLAEGPGNTIYF